Listed here are 3 T cell receptor beta chains from one sample, sequenced in a study of shared clonotypes between healthy human individuals. Only in-frame clones appear in the TCRdb table, and some are missing; sequencing was by immunoSEQ multiplex PCR. The repertoire holds roughly 1 million clones, around 76% seen once, with about 1.4% in the top ten. The sequenced sample was memory CD4+ T cells sorted from blood. Documented subset: CD45RA-negative fraction. Receptors originate from a man in his late teens or twenties in good health.

This chain links TRBV7-2 with TRBJ2-7; 10 bases agree with TRBD2. Looked up from germline, CDR1 is SGHTA and CDR2 is FQGNSA. The V segment lost 5 bases and the J segment 6 bases; nucleotides outside the gene matches: 4. The CDR3 extends over 13 amino acids. The CDR3 bases are TGTGCCAGCAGCCGTAGCGGGGGGTCCGAGCAGTACTTC. This encodes CASSRSGGSEQYF.

The rearrangement uses TRBV11-2 and TRBJ2-5; D is undetermined. The CDR3 sequence is 12 residues long. With 2 bases removed from V and 5 bases from J, the gap between germline ends came to 6 bases. Germline loops: CDR1 SGHAT, CDR2 FQNNGV. CDR3 nucleotides: TGTGCCAGCAGCTTATTTACGGAGACCCAGTACTTC. Amino acids: CASSLFTETQYF. The full variable domain, rest sourced from reference TRBV11-2 and TRBJ2-5, is EAGVAQSPRYKIIEKRQSVAFWCNPISGHATLYWYQQILGQGPKLLIQFQNNGVVDDSQLPKDRFSAERLKGVDSTLKIQPAKLEDSAVYLCASSLFTETQYFGPGTRLLVL.

This clone has a handful of counts. A far larger clone is one base from this, pointing to a likely read error. This rearrangement joins TRBV11-1 to TRBJ2-2, with TRBD1 as a possible D gene (5 bases). The CDR3 sequence is 13 residues long. Germline CDR1 SGHAT, CDR2 FQDESV (reference sequence). V dropped 3 bases and J dropped 5 bases, with 7 bases sitting between them. The DNA of the CDR3 is TGTGCCAGCAGCTTGGGGCAAACCGGGGAGCTGTTTTTT. This sequence encodes CASSLGQTGELFF.